Sequencing of this TCR beta chain was carried out in a study of blood T cell repertoires in COVID-19 (dated by TCRdb to 2018 to 2021). With respect to the entire study: Samples from collaborators originated in the United States, Italy and Spain and spanned both the acute and convalescent phases of COVID-19. The prospective study material was composed of cDNA or gDNA derived from T cells, B-cell-depleted T cells, or PBMCs. The dataset comprised deeply sampled blood TCRbeta repertoires from subjects exposed to, actively infected with, or recovered from COVID-19. A freely available public database, intended as a resource for researchers studying the immune response to SARS-CoV-2, is where the repertoires were released. Samples were obtained from the ongoing ImmuneRACE study (first 160 participants) and from 1,254 subjects provided by 6 global collaborators. The sample metadata nearly always contained a de-identified subject ID, COVID-19 status, age in years and sex. Where available, HLA class I and class II types were obtained from metadata supplied by the sample provider rather than from assay-based typing. Overall study results and their limits: How much clinical and demographic metadata was included differed by source and by participant, and the metadata was provided uncurated.

This clone was seen at least ten times. Which antigen it targets is not known. No base-level quality is on record; no much larger clone is a single base apart. Whole blood was collected in K2EDTA tubes by collaborating institutions according to the institutions' own protocols. Collaborator samples were shipped for TCRbeta analysis as frozen whole blood, isolated PBMCs, or DNA extracted from either sample type. From the cysteine up to the phenylalanine, the CDR3 has a length of 15 residues. The only DNA kept is the CDR3, 45 bases in frame from the first base. Based on the germline V gene, the CDR1 and CDR2 sequences are SGHNT and YENEEA. Trimming at the junction amounts to 6 bases on V and 6 bases on J, and the germline ends lie 17 bases apart. TCRbeta CDR3 regions were amplified from genomic DNA using the immunoSEQ Assay, a bias-controlled multiplex PCR. The paper's data handling went like this. The number of nucleated cells in each sample was estimated from the amplification of reference gene primers within the assay. To quantify the absolute abundance of each unique TCRbeta CDR3 rearrangement, sequence reads were collapsed and filtered. Productive Simpson clonality was computed per sample as the square root of Simpson's diversity index over productive rearrangements. TCRdb re-hosts the immuneACCESS table, in-frame sequences only. Its copies lack some clones; in the studies checked, an unresolved V gene accounts for under half of them, and the cause for the rest is not known. For V, J and clone size, that table is used; D and trimming come from the DNA. For this sample the table gives approximately 100,000 clones, of which 84% were detected only once. Under 8% of the sample is in the top ten clones.

This TCR came from a woman older than 75 with active or convalescent COVID-19. The chain is encoded by TRBV11-3 joined to TRBJ2-2; D gene: possibly TRBD2, on 6 matching bases. Sequencing was done on a sample of peripheral blood. The encoded CDR3 is CASSSGVDLAGELFF. The DNA sequence is given as TGTGCCAGCAGTTCGGGGGTGGATTTGGCCGGGGAGCTGTTTTTT. Reference TRBV11-3 and TRBJ2-2 proteins supply the regions before and after the CDR3; the full variable domain is: EAGVVQSPRYKIIEKKQPVAFWCNPISGHNTLYWYLQNLGQGPELLIRYENEEAVDDSQLPKDRFSAERLKGVDSTLKIQPAELGDSAVYLCASSSGVDLAGELFFGEGSRLTVL.